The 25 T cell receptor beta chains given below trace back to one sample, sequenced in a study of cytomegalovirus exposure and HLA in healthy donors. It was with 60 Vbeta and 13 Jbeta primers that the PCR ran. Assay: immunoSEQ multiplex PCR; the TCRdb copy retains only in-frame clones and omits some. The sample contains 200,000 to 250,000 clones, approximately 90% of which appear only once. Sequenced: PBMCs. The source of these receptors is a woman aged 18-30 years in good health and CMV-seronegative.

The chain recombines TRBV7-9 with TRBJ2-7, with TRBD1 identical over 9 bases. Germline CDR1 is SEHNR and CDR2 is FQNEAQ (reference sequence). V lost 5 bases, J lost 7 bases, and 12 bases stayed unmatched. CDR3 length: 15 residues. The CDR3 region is CASSPRDRVAVEQYF. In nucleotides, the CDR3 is TGTGCCAGCAGCCCCCGGGACAGGGTCGCTGTGGAGCAGTACTTC.

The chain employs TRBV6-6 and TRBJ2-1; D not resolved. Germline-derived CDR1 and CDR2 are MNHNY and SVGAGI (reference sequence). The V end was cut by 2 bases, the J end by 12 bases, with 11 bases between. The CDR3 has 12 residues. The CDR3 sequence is CASSYSLAMQFF. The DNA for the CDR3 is TGTGCCAGCAGTTACAGTTTAGCCATGCAGTTCTTC.

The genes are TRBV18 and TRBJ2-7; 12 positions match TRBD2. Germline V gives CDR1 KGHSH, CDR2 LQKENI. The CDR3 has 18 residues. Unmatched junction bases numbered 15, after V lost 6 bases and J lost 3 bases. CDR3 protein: CASSTAVASGGAVYEQYF. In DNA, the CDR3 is TGTGCCAGCTCTACCGCGGTGGCTAGCGGGGGGGCGGTCTACGAGCAGTACTTC.

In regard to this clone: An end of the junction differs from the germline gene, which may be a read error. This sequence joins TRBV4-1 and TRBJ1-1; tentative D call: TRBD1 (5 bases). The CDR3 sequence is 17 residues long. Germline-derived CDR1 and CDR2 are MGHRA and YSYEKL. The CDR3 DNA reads TGCGCCAGCAGCCAACCCCGGGGGACGGCAGAGGAAAGGAGTGCTTTTTTT. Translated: CASSQPRGTAEERSAFF.

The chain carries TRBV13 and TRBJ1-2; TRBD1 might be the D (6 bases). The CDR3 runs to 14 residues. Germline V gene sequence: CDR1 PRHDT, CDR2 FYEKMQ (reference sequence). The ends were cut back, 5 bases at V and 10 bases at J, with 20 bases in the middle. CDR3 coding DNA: TGTGCCAGCAGCATCGGGGGGGCCGAGGAAGTCTACACCTTC. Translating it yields CASSIGGAEEVYTF. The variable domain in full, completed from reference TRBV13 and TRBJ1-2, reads AAGVIQSPRHLIKEKRETATLKCYPIPRHDTVYWYQQGPGQDPQFLISFYEKMQSDKGSIPDRFSAQQFSDYHSELNMSSLELGDSALYFCASSIGGAEEVYTFGSGTRLTVV.

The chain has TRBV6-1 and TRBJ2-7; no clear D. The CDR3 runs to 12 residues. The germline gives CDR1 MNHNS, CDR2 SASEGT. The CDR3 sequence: CAAIDSPYEQYF. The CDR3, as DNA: TGTGCAGCGATTGATAGTCCCTACGAGCAGTACTTC.

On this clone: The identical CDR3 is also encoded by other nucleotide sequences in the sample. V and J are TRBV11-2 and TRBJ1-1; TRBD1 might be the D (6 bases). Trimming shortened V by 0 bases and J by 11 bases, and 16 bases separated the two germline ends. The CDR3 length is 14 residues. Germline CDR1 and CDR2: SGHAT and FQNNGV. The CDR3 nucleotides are TGTGCCAGCAGCTTAGATTTCGAGGGGGGGGTGGCTTTCTTT. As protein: CASSLDFEGGVAFF.

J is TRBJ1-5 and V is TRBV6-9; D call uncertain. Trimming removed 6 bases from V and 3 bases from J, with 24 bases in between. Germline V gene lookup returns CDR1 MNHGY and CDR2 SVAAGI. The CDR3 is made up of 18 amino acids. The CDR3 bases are TGTGCCAGCAGCCTTCAGAGACGGCGCAGGCGCTCCAATCAGCCCCAGCATTTT. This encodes CASSLQRRRRRSNQPQHF.

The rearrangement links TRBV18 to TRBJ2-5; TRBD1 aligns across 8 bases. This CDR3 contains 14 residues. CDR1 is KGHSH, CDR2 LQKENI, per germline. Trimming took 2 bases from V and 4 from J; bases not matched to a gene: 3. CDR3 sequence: CASSPMTGVETQYF. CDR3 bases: TGTGCCAGCTCACCAATGACAGGGGTAGAGACCCAGTACTTC.

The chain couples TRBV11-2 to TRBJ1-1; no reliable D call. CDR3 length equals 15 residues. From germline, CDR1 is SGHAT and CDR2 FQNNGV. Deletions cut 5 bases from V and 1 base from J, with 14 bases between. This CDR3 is CASSLVGVGNTEAFF. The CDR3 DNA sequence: TGTGCCAGCAGCCTCGTGGGCGTCGGGAACACTGAAGCTTTCTTT.

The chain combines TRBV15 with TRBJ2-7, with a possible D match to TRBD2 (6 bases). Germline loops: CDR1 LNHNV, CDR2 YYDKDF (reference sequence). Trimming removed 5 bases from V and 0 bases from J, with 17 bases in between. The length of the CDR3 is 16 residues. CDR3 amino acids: CATSGAPGTGSYEQYF. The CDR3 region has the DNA TGTGCCACCAGCGGAGCTCCCGGGACTGGCTCCTACGAGCAGTACTTC. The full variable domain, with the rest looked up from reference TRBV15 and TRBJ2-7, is DAMVIQNPRYQVTQFGKPVTLSCSQTLNHNVMYWYQQKSSQAPKLLFHYYDKDFNNEADTPDNFQSRRPNTSFCFLDIRSPGLGDTAMYLCATSGAPGTGSYEQYFGPGTRLTVT.

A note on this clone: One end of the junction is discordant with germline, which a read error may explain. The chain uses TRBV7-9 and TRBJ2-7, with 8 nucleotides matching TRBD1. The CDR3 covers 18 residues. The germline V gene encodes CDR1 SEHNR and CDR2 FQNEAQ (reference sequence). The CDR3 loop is CSSSLAPGTGGISYEQYF. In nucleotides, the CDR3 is TGTTCCAGCAGCTTAGCTCCGGGGACAGGCGGAATCTCCTACGAGCAGTACTTC.

This CDR3 is CASSQRSGADTGELFF. CDR3 coding DNA: TGCGCCAGCAGCCAACGGTCGGGAGCCGACACCGGGGAGCTGTTTTTT. This sequence joins TRBV4-1 and TRBJ2-2; possibly TRBD2 for D (6 bases). The CDR3 is 16 amino acids. V lost 2 bases to trimming and J lost 3 bases, with 13 bases between them. The germline V gene encodes CDR1 MGHRA and CDR2 YSYEKL.

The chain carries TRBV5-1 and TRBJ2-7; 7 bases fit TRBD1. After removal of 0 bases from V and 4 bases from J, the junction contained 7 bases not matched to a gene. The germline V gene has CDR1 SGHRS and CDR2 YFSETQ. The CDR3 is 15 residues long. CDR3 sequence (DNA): TGCGCCAGCAGCTTGGAACAGGGGATTTCGTACGAGCAGTACTTC. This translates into CASSLEQGISYEQYF.

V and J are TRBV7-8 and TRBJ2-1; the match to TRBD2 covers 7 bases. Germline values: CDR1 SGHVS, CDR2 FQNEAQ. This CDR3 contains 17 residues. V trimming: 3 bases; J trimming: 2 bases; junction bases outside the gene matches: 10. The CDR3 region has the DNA TGTGCCAGCAGCTTTCATCGACTAGCCTATACCTACAATGAGCAGTTCTTC. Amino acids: CASSFHRLAYTYNEQFF.

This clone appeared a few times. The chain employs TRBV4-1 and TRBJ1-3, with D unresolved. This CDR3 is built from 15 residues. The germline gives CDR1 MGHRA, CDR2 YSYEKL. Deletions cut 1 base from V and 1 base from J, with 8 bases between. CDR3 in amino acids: CASSQGTLSGNTIYF. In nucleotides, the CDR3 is TGCGCCAGCAGCCAAGGGACTTTGTCTGGAAACACCATATATTTT.

CDR3 loop: CASSQGRLAMDEQFF. CDR3 DNA: TGCGCCAGCAGCCAAGGTCGGCTAGCGATGGATGAGCAGTTCTTC. V usage is TRBV4-1 and J usage is TRBJ2-1; D perhaps matches TRBD2 (6 bases). The germline CDR1 and CDR2 sequences are MGHRA and YSYEKL. Trimming pared 1 base from V and 8 bases from J, leaving 15 bases between. The CDR3 covers 15 residues.

The CDR3 region has the DNA TGTGCCAGCAGCTTAGGGGGGACAGGGTTAAGAAACACTGAAGCTTTCTTT. Encoded protein: CASSLGGTGLRNTEAFF. The chain employs TRBV7-2 and TRBJ1-1; the match to TRBD1 covers 9 bases. The CDR3 runs to 17 residues. Germline values: CDR1 SGHTA, CDR2 FQGNSA. V shed 1 base and J 2 bases; nucleotides not matched to a gene: 8.

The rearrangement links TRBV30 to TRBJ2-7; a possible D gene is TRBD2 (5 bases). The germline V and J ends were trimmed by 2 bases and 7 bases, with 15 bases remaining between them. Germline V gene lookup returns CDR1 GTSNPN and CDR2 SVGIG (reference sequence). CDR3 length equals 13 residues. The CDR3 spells CAWSLGLPGEQYF. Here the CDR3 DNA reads TGTGCCTGGAGTCTAGGACTGCCGGGAGAGCAGTACTTC.

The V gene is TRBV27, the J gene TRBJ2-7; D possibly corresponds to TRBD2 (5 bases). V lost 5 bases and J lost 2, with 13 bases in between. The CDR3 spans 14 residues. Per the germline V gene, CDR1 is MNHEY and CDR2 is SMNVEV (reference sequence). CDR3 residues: CASSPWTEAYEQYF. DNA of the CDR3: TGTGCCAGCAGTCCATGGACGGAGGCCTACGAGCAGTACTTC.

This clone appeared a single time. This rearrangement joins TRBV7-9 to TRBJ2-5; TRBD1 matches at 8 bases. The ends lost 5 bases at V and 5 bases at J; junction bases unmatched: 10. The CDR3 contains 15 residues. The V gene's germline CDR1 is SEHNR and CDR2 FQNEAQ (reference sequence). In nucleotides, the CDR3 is TGTGCCAGCAGCGAGGACAGGGACATTGAGGAGACCCAGTACTTC. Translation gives CASSEDRDIEETQYF. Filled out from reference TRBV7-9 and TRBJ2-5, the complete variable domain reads DTGVSQNPRHKITKRGQNVTFRCDPISEHNRLYWYRQTLGQGPEFLTYFQNEAQLEKSRLLSDRFSAERPKGSFSTLEIQRTEQGDSAMYLCASSEDRDIEETQYFGPGTRLLVL.

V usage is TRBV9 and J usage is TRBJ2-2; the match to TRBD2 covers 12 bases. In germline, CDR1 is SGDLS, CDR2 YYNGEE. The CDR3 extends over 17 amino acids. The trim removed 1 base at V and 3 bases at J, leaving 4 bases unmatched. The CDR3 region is CASSVPRLAGDTGELFF. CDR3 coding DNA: TGTGCCAGCAGCGTACCGAGACTAGCGGGGGACACCGGGGAGCTGTTTTTT.

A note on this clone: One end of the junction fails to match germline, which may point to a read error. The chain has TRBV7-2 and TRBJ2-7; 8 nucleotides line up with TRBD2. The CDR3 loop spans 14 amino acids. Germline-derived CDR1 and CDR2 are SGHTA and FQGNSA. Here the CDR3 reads CASRLAGRGYEQYF. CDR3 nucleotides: TGTGCCAGCAGATTAGCGGGAAGGGGTTACGAGCAGTACTTC.

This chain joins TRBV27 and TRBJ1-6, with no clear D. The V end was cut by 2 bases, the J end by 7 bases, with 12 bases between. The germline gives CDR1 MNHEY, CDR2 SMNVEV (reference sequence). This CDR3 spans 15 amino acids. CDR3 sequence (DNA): TGTGCCAGCAGTTTACAGTTACCGTTAAATTCACCCCTCCACTTT. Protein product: CASSLQLPLNSPLHF.

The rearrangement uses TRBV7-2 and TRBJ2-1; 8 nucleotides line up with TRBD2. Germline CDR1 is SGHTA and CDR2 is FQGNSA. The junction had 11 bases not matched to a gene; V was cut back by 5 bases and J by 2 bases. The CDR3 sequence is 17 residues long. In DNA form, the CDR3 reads TGTGCCAGCAGCCACCGCGGCGGGGGGCCCCCCTACAATGAGCAGTTCTTC. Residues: CASSHRGGGPPYNEQFF.